Below, 2 T cell receptor beta chains from the same sample are listed, as sequenced in a study of OX40 agonist ivuxolimab in advanced cancers. Method: immunoSEQ multiplex PCR; TCRdb's copy keeps in-frame clones and lacks some. The sample lists roughly 54,000 clones; almost 85% were seen once. Sequenced here: CD4+ or CD8+ T cells sorted from blood, sampled in a trial of the OX40 agonist ivuxolimab. These TCRs come from an adult with an advanced solid tumor such as melanoma, head and neck, liver or kidney cancer.

This clone showed up just a few times. The V and J genes are TRBV13 and TRBJ2-7, with D possibly TRBD2 on 5 matching bases. CDR1 is PRHDT, CDR2 FYEKMQ, per germline (reference sequence). Trimming took off 5 bases at V and 4 bases at J, with 12 bases between the two ends. The CDR3 length is 13 residues. The CDR3 DNA follows: TGTGCCAGCAGCCGAGCAGGCGGGTACGAGCAGTACTTC. It codes for CASSRAGGYEQYF.

CDR3 nucleotide sequence: TGTGCCAGCAAGAACGGCGGGAGGGTCGAGGAGCAGTTCTTC. It is translated as CASKNGGRVEEQFF. The chain couples TRBV28 to TRBJ2-1, with TRBD2 matching 9 bases. Trimming took 7 bases from V and 10 from J; bases not matched to a gene: 11. CDR3 size: 14 residues. Germline V gene sequence: CDR1 MDHEN, CDR2 SYDVKM.